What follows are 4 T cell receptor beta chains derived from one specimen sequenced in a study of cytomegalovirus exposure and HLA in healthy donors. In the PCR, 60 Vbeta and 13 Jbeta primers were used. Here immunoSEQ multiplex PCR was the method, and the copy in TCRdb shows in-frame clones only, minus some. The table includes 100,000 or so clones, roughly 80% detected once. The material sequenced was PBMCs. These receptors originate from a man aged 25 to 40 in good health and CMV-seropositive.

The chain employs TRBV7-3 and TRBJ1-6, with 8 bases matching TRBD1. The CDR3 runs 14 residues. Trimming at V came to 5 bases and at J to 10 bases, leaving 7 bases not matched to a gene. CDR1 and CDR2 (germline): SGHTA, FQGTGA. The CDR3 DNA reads TGTGCCAGCAGCATGACAGGGGAGGGATCACCCCTCCACTTT. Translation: CASSMTGEGSPLHF.

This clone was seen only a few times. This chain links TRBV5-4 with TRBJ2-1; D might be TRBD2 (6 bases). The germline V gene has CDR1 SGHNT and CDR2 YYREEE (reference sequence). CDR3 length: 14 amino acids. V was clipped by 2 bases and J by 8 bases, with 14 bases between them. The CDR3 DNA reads TGTGCCAGCAGCTTTATCTCTAGCGCCCATGAGCAGTTCTTC. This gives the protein CASSFISSAHEQFF.

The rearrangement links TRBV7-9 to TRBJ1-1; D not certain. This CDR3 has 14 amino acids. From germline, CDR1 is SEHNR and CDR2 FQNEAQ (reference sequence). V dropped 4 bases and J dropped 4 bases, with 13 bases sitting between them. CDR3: CASSSDGRGTEAFF. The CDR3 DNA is TGTGCCAGCAGCTCGGACGGCCGGGGCACTGAAGCTTTCTTT.

CDR3 nucleotide sequence: TGCAGCGTGCGGGAGGGAGGGGGGTCCTACAATGAGCAGTTCTTC. Translation gives CSVREGGGSYNEQFF. The chain employs TRBV29-1 and TRBJ2-1; 9 nucleotides align to TRBD2. The CDR3 is made up of 15 amino acids. V shed 6 bases and J 1 base; nucleotides not matched to a gene: 7. Germline CDR1 SQVTM, CDR2 ANQGSEA.